This is a list of T cell receptor beta chains from one sample in a study of metastatic and nonmetastatic thyroid tumors. TCRdb re-processed the PCR reads through MiXCR. The sample has 35,000 to 40,000 clones; about 27% are singletons. Source material: blood. Source of these receptors: a male donor with papillary thyroid cancer or a benign thyroid nodule (not recorded which). Some clones in this sample may be carry-over from other donors' samples. Both conserved end residues are part of each CDR3. The order of the fields is D gene, J gene, V gene, clone size, CDR3 DNA, CDR3 protein. The D gene is left open where the match is weak. Expanded clones get a size class; other rows say once, few or many, or leave the size out.

d_gene: NA; j_gene: TRBJ2-7; v_gene: TRBV11-3; abundance: NA; CDR3nt: TGTGCCAGCAGTACCGGTCTGGGCTACGAGCAGTACTTC; CDR3aa: CASSTGLGYEQYF
d_gene: TRBD1; j_gene: TRBJ1-2; v_gene: TRBV27; abundance: NA; CDR3nt: TGTGCCAGCAGTTCTGGACAGGGACGACGTGGCTACACCTTC; CDR3aa: CASSSGQGRRGYTF
d_gene: NA; j_gene: TRBJ2-3; v_gene: TRBV6-1; abundance: few; CDR3nt: TGTGCCAGCATCCCGGGGCAGGTGGGAGATACGCAGTATTTT; CDR3aa: CASIPGQVGDTQYF
d_gene: TRBD2; j_gene: TRBJ2-3; v_gene: TRBV6-4; abundance: medium-sized; CDR3nt: TGTGCCAGCAGTGAGTTGAGCGGGAGGGGCGCAGATACGCAGTATTTT; CDR3aa: CASSELSGRGADTQYF
d_gene: NA; j_gene: TRBJ2-1; v_gene: TRBV20-1; abundance: NA; CDR3nt: TGCAGTGCTAGAGTCTCAGCGCGCTACAATGAGCAGTTCTTC; CDR3aa: CSARVSARYNEQFF
d_gene: NA; j_gene: TRBJ2-2; v_gene: TRBV6-1; abundance: few; CDR3nt: TGTGCCAGCAGTGAAAGCGGAACGAGCACCGGGGAGCTGTTTTTT; CDR3aa: CASSESGTSTGELFF
d_gene: NA; j_gene: TRBJ1-1; v_gene: TRBV6-2/TRBV6-3; abundance: NA; CDR3nt: TGTGCCAGCAGTTACCAGGGAGCTGAAGCTTTCTTT; CDR3aa: CASSYQGAEAFF
d_gene: TRBD1; j_gene: TRBJ1-6; v_gene: TRBV10-3; abundance: NA; CDR3nt: TGTGCCATCAGTGGGGTTGGGACAGGGGGTGCAAATAATTCACCCCTCCACTTT; CDR3aa: CAISGVGTGGANNSPLHF
d_gene: NA; j_gene: TRBJ1-1; v_gene: TRBV28; abundance: many; CDR3nt: TGTGCCAGCAGTTTGTTAGGAGGGAAGAGCACTGAAGCTTTCTTT; CDR3aa: CASSLLGGKSTEAFF
d_gene: NA; j_gene: TRBJ2-7; v_gene: TRBV6-2/TRBV6-3; abundance: NA; CDR3nt: TGTGCCAGCAGTTACTCGATCGGGGTGGGACACGAGCAGTACTTC; CDR3aa: CASSYSIGVGHEQYF
d_gene: NA; j_gene: TRBJ2-7; v_gene: TRBV15; abundance: few; CDR3nt: TGTGCCACCAGCAGAGATAGGTCAGTGTTTGCTTCCTACGAGCAGTACTTC; CDR3aa: CATSRDRSVFASYEQYF
d_gene: NA; j_gene: TRBJ2-2; v_gene: TRBV2; abundance: many; CDR3nt: TGTGCCAGCAGCGGCTCCGCGAACACCGGGGAGCTGTTTTTT; CDR3aa: CASSGSANTGELFF
d_gene: NA; j_gene: TRBJ1-4; v_gene: TRBV6-2/TRBV6-3; abundance: NA; CDR3nt: TGTGCCAGCAGTCAATCGACAGTTGGTAATGAAAAACTGTTTTTT; CDR3aa: CASSQSTVGNEKLFF
d_gene: NA; j_gene: TRBJ2-3; v_gene: TRBV5-1; abundance: NA; CDR3nt: TGCGCCAGCAGCTTGAGTAGTGCAGATACGCAGTATTTT; CDR3aa: CASSLSSADTQYF
d_gene: NA; j_gene: TRBJ1-5; v_gene: TRBV6-2/TRBV6-3; abundance: few; CDR3nt: TGTGCCAGCAGTCGGACGGGAAGCAATCAGCCCCAGCATTTT; CDR3aa: CASSRTGSNQPQHF
d_gene: NA; j_gene: TRBJ2-2; v_gene: TRBV4-2; abundance: NA; CDR3nt: TGTGCCAGCAGCCAAGATTCAGGGGGGGCTGGGGAGCTGTTTTTT; CDR3aa: CASSQDSGGAGELFF
d_gene: NA; j_gene: TRBJ1-2; v_gene: TRBV3-1; abundance: NA; CDR3nt: TGTGCCAGCAGCCAAGGTGTCTATGGCTACACCTTC; CDR3aa: CASSQGVYGYTF
d_gene: NA; j_gene: TRBJ2-6; v_gene: TRBV18; abundance: NA; CDR3nt: TGTGCCAGCTCACCACAGGGATTTTACTCTGGGGCCAACGTCCTGACTTTC; CDR3aa: CASSPQGFYSGANVLTF
d_gene: NA; j_gene: TRBJ1-2; v_gene: TRBV11-2; abundance: NA; CDR3nt: TGTGCCAGCAGCCTTAGCAGGTTTGGCTACACCTTC; CDR3aa: CASSLSRFGYTF
d_gene: NA; j_gene: TRBJ1-2; v_gene: TRBV29-1; abundance: few; CDR3nt: TGCAGCGTGCGAGAACCAGGGATGGGTGGCTACACCTTC; CDR3aa: CSVREPGMGGYTF
d_gene: TRBD1; j_gene: TRBJ1-2; v_gene: TRBV5-5; abundance: NA; CDR3nt: TGTGCCAGCAGCTCCGACAGGGCAGATGGCTACACCTTC; CDR3aa: CASSSDRADGYTF
d_gene: TRBD1; j_gene: TRBJ2-3; v_gene: TRBV11-1; abundance: NA; CDR3nt: TGTGCCAGCAGCTCCCGCGGACAGGGGGCAGATACGCAGTATTTT; CDR3aa: CASSSRGQGADTQYF
d_gene: NA; j_gene: TRBJ2-1; v_gene: TRBV6-5; abundance: NA; CDR3nt: TGTGCCAGCAGTTACGGAGGATGGGGAAGTAATGAGCAGTTCTTC; CDR3aa: CASSYGGWGSNEQFF
d_gene: TRBD2; j_gene: TRBJ2-3; v_gene: TRBV29-1; abundance: many; CDR3nt: TGCAGCGTTGAAGGGGGGGGTAATTGGGGCCGGCTAAACACAGATACGCAGTATTTT; CDR3aa: CSVEGGGNWGRLNTDTQYF
d_gene: NA; j_gene: TRBJ2-1; v_gene: TRBV11-3; abundance: once; CDR3nt: TGTGCCAGCAGCTTAGACTCGGTCTGCAATGAGCATTTCTTC; CDR3aa: CASSLDSVCNEHFF
d_gene: NA; j_gene: TRBJ2-2; v_gene: TRBV9; abundance: many; CDR3nt: TGTGCCAGCAGCGGTACAGGGCTCCTCGGGGAGCTGTTTTTT; CDR3aa: CASSGTGLLGELFF
d_gene: NA; j_gene: TRBJ2-7; v_gene: TRBV5-1; abundance: NA; CDR3nt: TGCGCCAGCAGCTTGGGCCTAGCTGGAGGATTTGGCGTTCCCCTCTACGAGCAGTACTTC; CDR3aa: CASSLGLAGGFGVPLYEQYF
d_gene: TRBD2; j_gene: TRBJ2-5; v_gene: TRBV6-2/TRBV6-3; abundance: NA; CDR3nt: TGTGCCAGCAGCGCTATGAGCGGGAGGGGGGTAGAGACCCAGTACTTC; CDR3aa: CASSAMSGRGVETQYF
d_gene: TRBD1; j_gene: TRBJ2-7; v_gene: TRBV5-1; abundance: few; CDR3nt: TGCGCCAGCAGCGCCGGGACAGGGAGCTCCTACGAGCAGTACTTC; CDR3aa: CASSAGTGSSYEQYF
d_gene: NA; j_gene: TRBJ2-7; v_gene: TRBV28; abundance: few; CDR3nt: TGTGCCAGCAGTTTATGGCGGGCGGGGATGGCCTACGAGCAGTACTTC; CDR3aa: CASSLWRAGMAYEQYF
d_gene: NA; j_gene: TRBJ1-5; v_gene: TRBV24-1; abundance: many; CDR3nt: TGTGCCACCAGTGATGGAAATAGGGTTCAGCCCCAGCATTTT; CDR3aa: CATSDGNRVQPQHF
d_gene: NA; j_gene: TRBJ1-6; v_gene: TRBV7-6; abundance: many; CDR3nt: TGTGCCAGCAGCTTAGAAGCCGGGGCAATTGATTCACCCCTCCACTTT; CDR3aa: CASSLEAGAIDSPLHF
d_gene: NA; j_gene: TRBJ1-2; v_gene: TRBV5-1; abundance: few; CDR3nt: TGCGCCAGCAGCCCCAGGTGGAACTATGGCTACACCTTC; CDR3aa: CASSPRWNYGYTF
d_gene: NA; j_gene: TRBJ2-5; v_gene: TRBV7-2; abundance: NA; CDR3nt: TGTGCCAGCAGCTTATCTGGGACAAGCCAAGAGACCCAGTACTTC; CDR3aa: CASSLSGTSQETQYF
d_gene: NA; j_gene: TRBJ1-2; v_gene: TRBV15; abundance: many; CDR3nt: TGTGCTACCAGCCCTAAGGTGTGGGGCGATGGCTACACCTTC; CDR3aa: CATSPKVWGDGYTF
d_gene: NA; j_gene: TRBJ1-5; v_gene: TRBV6-2/TRBV6-3; abundance: few; CDR3nt: TGTGCCAGCAGCCACCTGGCAGGGGATCAGCCCCAGCATTTT; CDR3aa: CASSHLAGDQPQHF
d_gene: NA; j_gene: TRBJ2-7; v_gene: TRBV20-1; abundance: NA; CDR3nt: TGCAGTGCGACGCGGGGCTCCTACGAGCAGTACTTC; CDR3aa: CSATRGSYEQYF
d_gene: TRBD2; j_gene: TRBJ2-3; v_gene: TRBV20-1; abundance: NA; CDR3nt: TGCAGTGCTAGAGATTGGCCTAGCGGGACCACCGCAGATACGCAGTATTTT; CDR3aa: CSARDWPSGTTADTQYF
d_gene: TRBD1; j_gene: TRBJ2-7; v_gene: TRBV28; abundance: NA; CDR3nt: TGTGCCAGCAGTTTCGGTGGCAGGGGGCGTGAGCAGTACTTC; CDR3aa: CASSFGGRGREQYF
d_gene: TRBD1; j_gene: TRBJ1-6; v_gene: TRBV6-2/TRBV6-3; abundance: NA; CDR3nt: TGTGCCAGCAGTTACTCAAAGGGACAGGGGCCACCCCTCCACTTT; CDR3aa: CASSYSKGQGPPLHF
d_gene: TRBD1; j_gene: TRBJ1-5; v_gene: TRBV19; abundance: NA; CDR3nt: TGTGCCAGTACCACAGGGGGTTATAGCAATCAGCCCCAGCATTTT; CDR3aa: CASTTGGYSNQPQHF
d_gene: NA; j_gene: TRBJ1-1; v_gene: TRBV4-1; abundance: NA; CDR3nt: TGCGCCAGCAGCCAAGCGTCCAGAGAAGCTTTCTTT; CDR3aa: CASSQASREAFF
d_gene: TRBD2; j_gene: TRBJ2-1; v_gene: TRBV20-1; abundance: NA; CDR3nt: TGCAGTGCTACCTTAGCGGGATCCTACAATGAGCAGTTCTTC; CDR3aa: CSATLAGSYNEQFF
d_gene: NA; j_gene: TRBJ2-7; v_gene: TRBV5-1; abundance: many; CDR3nt: TGCGCCAGACGGGACCGGAGCTCCTACGAGCAGTACTTC; CDR3aa: CARRDRSSYEQYF
d_gene: NA; j_gene: TRBJ1-5; v_gene: TRBV4-1; abundance: many; CDR3nt: TGCGCCAGCAGCCAAGGTCTGGAGAACAAGGCCCAGCATTTT; CDR3aa: CASSQGLENKAQHF
d_gene: NA; j_gene: TRBJ2-3; v_gene: TRBV5-1; abundance: many; CDR3nt: TGCGCCAGCAGCTTGCAGGGGGAGGGCCTAGATACGCAGTATTTT; CDR3aa: CASSLQGEGLDTQYF
d_gene: NA; j_gene: TRBJ1-5; v_gene: TRBV28; abundance: few; CDR3nt: TGTGCCAGCAGTTTCGGCGGCAACAATCAGCCCCAGCATTTT; CDR3aa: CASSFGGNNQPQHF
d_gene: NA; j_gene: TRBJ1-1; v_gene: TRBV6-8; abundance: few; CDR3nt: TGTGCCAGCAGTTACTCGTGGGTAGGGTGGGTAGGCACTGAAGCTTTCTTT; CDR3aa: CASSYSWVGWVGTEAFF
d_gene: TRBD2; j_gene: TRBJ2-1; v_gene: TRBV3-1; abundance: once; CDR3nt: TGTGCCAGCAGCCGGGAAACTAGCGGGAGGGGGAATGAGCAGTTCTTC; CDR3aa: CASSRETSGRGNEQFF
d_gene: NA; j_gene: TRBJ2-7; v_gene: TRBV11-2; abundance: many; CDR3nt: TGTGCCAGCAGCTTAGATCCTGGCAGATTGGCACCCAACGAGCAGTACTTC; CDR3aa: CASSLDPGRLAPNEQYF
d_gene: NA; j_gene: TRBJ1-1; v_gene: TRBV9; abundance: few; CDR3nt: TGTGCCAGCAGCGTAGGGGTTCAATCGGGCACTGAAGCTTTCTTT; CDR3aa: CASSVGVQSGTEAFF
d_gene: NA; j_gene: TRBJ1-2; v_gene: TRBV7-3; abundance: few; CDR3nt: TGTGCCAGCGCCAAGGGGGGAGTCTATGGCTACACCTTC; CDR3aa: CASAKGGVYGYTF
d_gene: TRBD1; j_gene: TRBJ2-3; v_gene: TRBV12-3/TRBV12-4; abundance: few; CDR3nt: TGTGCCAGCACCAGACAGGGGGCGATCACAGATACGCAGTATTTT; CDR3aa: CASTRQGAITDTQYF
d_gene: TRBD2; j_gene: TRBJ2-2; v_gene: TRBV20-1; abundance: NA; CDR3nt: TGCAGTGCTCCACCCATAGCGGGGGGCCGGAACACCGGGGAGCTGTTTTTT; CDR3aa: CSAPPIAGGRNTGELFF
d_gene: TRBD1; j_gene: TRBJ2-7; v_gene: TRBV20-1; abundance: NA; CDR3nt: TGCAGTGCTAGAGAAGGTGGCACAGGGGGATCCTACGAGCAGTACTTC; CDR3aa: CSAREGGTGGSYEQYF
d_gene: NA; j_gene: TRBJ2-5; v_gene: TRBV3-1; abundance: NA; CDR3nt: TGTGCCAGCAGCCAGGGAGAGACCCAGTACTTC; CDR3aa: CASSQGETQYF
d_gene: TRBD2; j_gene: TRBJ2-1; v_gene: TRBV6-1; abundance: NA; CDR3nt: TGTGCCTGCGGGGAGGGAGAGGAAAGCTACAATGAGCAGTTCTTC; CDR3aa: CACGEGEESYNEQFF
d_gene: NA; j_gene: TRBJ2-1; v_gene: TRBV2; abundance: NA; CDR3nt: TGTGCCAGCAGTGAAGGGGACAGGGTTAGCGGGAAGTACTCCTACAATGAGCAGTTCTTC; CDR3aa: CASSEGDRVSGKYSYNEQFF